The rows below give T cell receptor beta chains drawn from one sample of a study of blood T cell repertoires in COVID-19. Produced via immunoSEQ multiplex PCR; TCRdb's table is partial and in-frame only. Of around 250,000 clones listed, 86% are singletons. Sequencing was carried out using PBMCs or T cells enriched from blood (not recorded which). The receptor set was obtained from a woman in her forties or fifties who had recovered from COVID-19. Each CDR3 is given with its conserved first and last residue. The D gene is left open where the match is weak. Size tells how often a clone was seen (once, few, many) or the class of an expanded clone, and some rows leave it out.

size,J,D,V,DNA,CDR3
.,TRBJ1-1,.,TRBV1,TGCACCAGCAGCCCAATAAATCGACAGACCCCAACCGGACCGAACACTGAAGCTTTCTTT,CTSSPINRQTPTGPNTEAFF
.,TRBJ2-1,.,TRBV3-1/TRBV3-2,TGTGCCAGCAGCCAAGGCAGGGGAAATGAGCAGTTCTTC,CASSQGRGNEQFF
.,TRBJ1-2,TRBD1,TRBV30,TGTGCCTGGACTCCCGGACAGGGGGGGGGCTACACCTTC,CAWTPGQGGGYTF
.,TRBJ2-3,.,TRBV29-1,TGCAGCGTTGAAGTCGGGCGGGGCCCAGATACGCAGTATTTT,CSVEVGRGPDTQYF
.,TRBJ1-1,.,TRBV6-2/TRBV6-3,TGTGCCAGCAGTTACTCGCCCGTCGGTGAAGCTTTCTTT,CASSYSPVGEAFF
few,TRBJ1-5,.,TRBV25-1,TGTGCCAGCAGAGGGGGTAGCAATCAGCCCCAGCATTTT,CASRGGSNQPQHF
.,TRBJ1-1,.,TRBV11-3,TGTGCCAGCAGCTTTGATCAGGGGCTCACTGAAGCTTTCTTT,CASSFDQGLTEAFF
.,TRBJ2-7,.,TRBV2,TGTGCCAGCAGCCTTCAGGGATACGAGCAGTACTTC,CASSLQGYEQYF
.,TRBJ1-3,.,TRBV7-2,TGTGCCAGCAGCTTAGATCCGGGGACTGGAAACACCATATATTTT,CASSLDPGTGNTIYF
.,TRBJ2-7,.,TRBV6-4,TGTGCCAGCAGTGAGGCCAGGCCGTCCTACGAGCAGTACTTC,CASSEARPSYEQYF
once,TRBJ2-7,.,TRBV10-2,TGCGCCAGCAGTGTACCACGGACACACTCCTACGAGCAGTACTTC,CASSVPRTHSYEQYF
.,TRBJ2-3,TRBD2,TRBV7-9,TGTGCCAGCAGCCCGGGGCGGGGGGACACAGATACGCAGTATTTT,CASSPGRGDTDTQYF
.,TRBJ1-2,.,TRBV30,TGTGCCTGGAGGGGAGACGGGAGCTACACCTTC,CAWRGDGSYTF
.,TRBJ2-3,.,TRBV19,TGTGCCAGTAGTTTGGACTTCACAGATACGCAGTATTTT,CASSLDFTDTQYF
.,TRBJ2-1,.,TRBV30,TGTGCCTGGAACAGTGCACCCTACAATGAGCAGTTCTTC,CAWNSAPYNEQFF
.,TRBJ2-7,.,TRBV6-6,TGTGCCAGCAGTTCGGGCAGGACTCTCCGCGAGCAGTACTTC,CASSSGRTLREQYF
few,TRBJ2-7,TRBD1,TRBV3-1/TRBV3-2,TGTGCCAGCAGCTACAGGGGCGAGCAGTACTTC,CASSYRGEQYF
.,TRBJ2-7,.,TRBV25-1,TGTGCCAGCAGTGCAGGGGTGTTGTACGAGCAGTACTTC,CASSAGVLYEQYF
.,TRBJ2-7,TRBD2,TRBV5-1,TGCGCCAGCAGCTTGACTAGCGGGGGGACGTGGGAGCAGTACTTC,CASSLTSGGTWEQYF
.,TRBJ1-2,TRBD1,TRBV4-3,TGCGCCAGCAGCCCGAGGGACAGAGGTAACTATGGCTACACCTTC,CASSPRDRGNYGYTF
.,TRBJ1-4,TRBD1,TRBV27,TGTGCCAGCAGTTTATCCCCAGACAGGGGAGAAGAAAAACTGTTTTTT,CASSLSPDRGEEKLFF
.,TRBJ1-2,.,TRBV6-1,TGTGCCAGCAGTGAAGCGTCGGCAGGGCTAGGGTATGGCTACACCTTC,CASSEASAGLGYGYTF